Presented here are 11 T cell receptor beta chains from one specimen sequenced in a study of CD8 T cells in ankylosing spondylitis. TCRdb processed the 5' RACE reads anew with MiXCR; each CDR3 protein has one entry. The repertoire holds about 400,000 distinct CDR3 sequences, with 20% to 25% as singletons. Material for sequencing was blood, either unsorted or a sorted T cell fraction (not recorded which). The receptors here all came from a male donor with ankylosing spondylitis or in good health (not recorded which).

The chain joins TRBV7-8 to TRBJ1-5, with a weak D call TRBD1 (5 bases). V was trimmed by 5 bases and J by 6 bases, leaving 11 bases between them. This CDR3 contains 13 residues. The germline V gene encodes CDR1 SGHVS and CDR2 FQNEAQ. The CDR3 spells CASSASGIQPQHF. CDR3 sequence (DNA): TGTGCCAGCAGCGCCTCAGGGATTCAGCCCCAGCATTTT.

V and J are TRBV11-1 and TRBJ2-3; 11 bases are a match to TRBD1. Trimming at V came to 4 bases and at J to 0 bases, leaving 9 bases not matched to a gene. Germline lookup yields CDR1 SGHAT and CDR2 FQDESV (reference sequence). The CDR3 totals 18 residues. As DNA, the CDR3 is TGTGCCAGCAGCTCATGGGAAGGACAGGGGGCTAGCACAGATACGCAGTATTTT. This gives the protein CASSSWEGQGASTDTQYF.

In this sample, this clonotype turned up a few times. The chain has TRBV10-3 and TRBJ2-1; D unclear. The V end was cut by 0 bases, the J end by 6 bases, with 12 bases between. Per germline, CDR1 ENHRY and CDR2 SYGVKD. This CDR3 contains 15 residues. CDR3 sequence: CAISESTLGTNEQFF. Here the CDR3 DNA reads TGTGCCATCAGTGAGTCGACGCTAGGTACCAATGAGCAGTTCTTC.

This clonotype has only a few counts. This chain uses TRBV29-1 with TRBJ2-1, with D tentatively TRBD1 (5 bases). CDR1 SQVTM and CDR2 ANQGSEA come from the germline V gene. The germline V and J ends were trimmed by 1 base and 2 bases, with 12 bases remaining between them. CDR3 length: 15 residues. The CDR3 DNA follows: TGCAGCGTTGAAGGGGGCAGGGCTACCTACAATGAGCAGTTCTTC. Translation gives CSVEGGRATYNEQFF.

This clonotype was observed a few times. V usage is TRBV20-1 and J usage is TRBJ1-1; D ambiguous. The CDR3 contains 10 residues. Germline V gives CDR1 DFQATT, CDR2 SNEGSKA (reference sequence). The V gene lost 5 bases and the J gene lost 8 bases, with 9 bases spanning the gap. CDR3 DNA: TGCAGTGCTTTAACTTCAGAAGCTTTCTTT. Amino acid sequence: CSALTSEAFF.

The CDR3 DNA is TGTGCCAGCACAACCTACGGGACGGACTCCTACGAGCAGTACTTC. Protein sequence: CASTTYGTDSYEQYF. The chain joins TRBV7-9 to TRBJ2-7, with D possibly called TRBD1 or TRBD2 (5 bases each). CDR3 length equals 15 residues. Trimming took off 7 bases at V and 0 bases at J, with 16 bases between the two ends. Germline CDR1 and CDR2: SEHNR and FQNEAQ (reference sequence). Full variable domain (missing parts from reference TRBV7-9 and TRBJ2-7): DTGVSQNPRHKITKRGQNVTFRCDPISEHNRLYWYRQTLGQGPEFLTYFQNEAQLEKSRLLSDRFSAERPKGSFSTLEIQRTEQGDSAMYLCASTTYGTDSYEQYFGPGTRLTVT.

The chain joins TRBV3-1 to TRBJ2-7, with 9 bases identical to TRBD1. There are 16 residues in the CDR3. The germline V gene encodes CDR1 LGHDT and CDR2 YNNKEL (reference sequence). V gave up 5 bases and J gave up 2 bases; unmatched junction bases: 10. CDR3 loop: CASSSPGQGSPYEQYF. The CDR3 nucleotides are TGTGCCAGCAGCTCCCCGGGACAGGGAAGTCCCTACGAGCAGTACTTC.

The rearrangement uses TRBV12-3 or TRBV12-4 and TRBJ2-1; D gene unclear. The CDR3 runs 11 residues. V was clipped by 6 bases and J by 7 bases, with 7 bases between them. The CDR3 reads CASRFGNEQFF. The CDR3 DNA sequence: TGTGCCAGCAGGTTTGGTAATGAGCAGTTCTTC.

The chain couples TRBV29-1 to TRBJ1-4; 10 bases align to TRBD1. V shed 2 bases, J shed 8 bases, and the junction held 5 bases outside the gene matches. CDR3 length equals 14 residues. Germline V gene sequence: CDR1 SQVTM, CDR2 ANQGSEA. The CDR3 DNA sequence: TGCAGCGTTGAAAGCCGGGACAGGGGAGAAAAACTGTTTTTT. Its translation is CSVESRDRGEKLFF.

The table lists this clonotype with a few counts. J is TRBJ2-5 and V is TRBV12-3 or TRBV12-4, with D possibly TRBD1 on 6 matching bases. The germline V and J ends were trimmed by 3 bases and 5 bases, with 13 bases remaining between them. This CDR3 is 14 amino acids long. The CDR3 nucleotides read TGTGCCAGCAGTTTTACAGGGTTGGAGGAGACCCAGTACTTC. It is translated as CASSFTGLEETQYF.

V usage is TRBV12-3 or TRBV12-4 and J usage is TRBJ2-7, with TRBD2 matching 12 bases. The CDR3 loop spans 15 amino acids. After removal of 5 bases from V and 0 bases from J, the junction contained 2 bases not matched to a gene. The CDR3 DNA reads as TGTGCCAGCAGTAAACTAGCGGGGGGCTCCTACGAGCAGTACTTC. This codes for CASSKLAGGSYEQYF.